This T cell receptor (beta chain) originates from a study of cytomegalovirus exposure and HLA in healthy donors. Overall study results and limits: Reportedly, diagnosis of cytomegalovirus status by the classifier showed high specificity and sensitivity. Later analysis suggested most CMV-associated TCR beta chains were HLA-restricted.

About this clone: Its target is not known.

This PCR relied on a set of 60 Vbeta primers and 13 Jbeta primers. Method: immunoSEQ multiplex PCR; TCRdb's copy keeps in-frame clones and lacks some. Of 150,000 or so clones in the sample, 70% were seen once. With 7 bases removed from V and 8 bases from J, the gap between germline ends came to 16 bases. The CDR3 consists of 13 residues. The germline CDR1 and CDR2 sequences are SGHRS and YFSETQ. The TCR was taken from a man between 18 and 29 years old in good health and CMV-seropositive. The source material was PBMCs. This chain connects TRBV5-1 to TRBJ2-1; TRBD1 might be the D (6 bases). The CDR3 DNA reads TGCGCCAGCCGCAGGACAGCAAGCGATGAGCAGTTCTTC. Translating it yields CASRRTASDEQFF.